This T cell receptor (beta chain) derives from a study of CD8 T cells in Susac syndrome. In the study overall: At the time of blood draw, patients with Susac syndrome were therapy-naive, receiving corticosteroids, or receiving intravenous immunoglobulin alone.

An amount of RNA that ranged from roughly 0.45 to 1 ug was reverse transcribed with random hexamers. The amplification used immunoSEQ multiplex PCR on TCR beta CDR3; it spanned 54 Vbeta and 13 Jbeta. TCRdb reprocessed the immunoSEQ multiplex PCR reads with MiXCR, giving one entry per CDR3 protein. The repertoire holds just over 150,000 distinct CDR3 sequences, with approximately 95% as singletons. V was shortened by 2 bases and J by 7 bases, with 9 bases between the two germline ends. The germline CDR1 and CDR2 sequences are MNHEY and SVGAGI. The CDR3 has 14 residues. The study's findings and limits: Repertoires of Susac syndrome CD4+ T cells lacked clonal expansion.

Concerning this clonotype itself: Its antigen is still unknown.

This clonotype was obtained from a human donor with Susac syndrome. J is TRBJ1-6 and V is TRBV6-5, with D hard to call. The sample was CD4+ T cells from PBMCs. CDR3 DNA: TGTGCCAGCAGTTACAGGGCAGACAATTCACCCCTCCACTTT. Translation: CASSYRADNSPLHF.